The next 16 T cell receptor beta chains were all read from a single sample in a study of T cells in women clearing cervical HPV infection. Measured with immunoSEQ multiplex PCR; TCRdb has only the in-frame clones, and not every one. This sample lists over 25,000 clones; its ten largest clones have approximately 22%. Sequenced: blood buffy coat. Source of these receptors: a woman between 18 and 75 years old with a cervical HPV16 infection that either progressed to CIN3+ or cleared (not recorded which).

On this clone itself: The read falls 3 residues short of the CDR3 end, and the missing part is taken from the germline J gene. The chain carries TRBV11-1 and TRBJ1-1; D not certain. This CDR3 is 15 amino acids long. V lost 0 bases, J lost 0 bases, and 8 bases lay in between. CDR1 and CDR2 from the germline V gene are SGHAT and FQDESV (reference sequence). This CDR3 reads CASSLAGSLNTEAFF. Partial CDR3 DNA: TGTGCCAGCAGCTTAGCGGGCAGCCTGAACACTGAA.

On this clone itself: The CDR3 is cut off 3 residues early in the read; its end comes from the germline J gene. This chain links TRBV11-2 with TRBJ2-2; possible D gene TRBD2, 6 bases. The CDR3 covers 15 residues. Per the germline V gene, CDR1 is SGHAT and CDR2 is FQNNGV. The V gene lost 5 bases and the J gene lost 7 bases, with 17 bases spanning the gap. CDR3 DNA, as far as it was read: TGTGCCAGCAGCCTTAGCGGTACTGGCAACGGGGAG. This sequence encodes CASSLSGTGNGE. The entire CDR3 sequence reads CASSLSGTGNGELFF.

The CDR3 here is CASNVALRTRGTYEQYF. The covered CDR3 bases are TGTGCCAGCAACGTTGCCCTCCGGACTAGGGGTACTTACGAG. This rearrangement joins TRBV9 to TRBJ2-7; 7 nucleotides line up with TRBD2. The read ends 3 residues shy of where the CDR3 ends; the end is completed using the germline J gene. V dropped 6 bases and J dropped 4; count of bases not matched to a gene: 19. Germline loops: CDR1 SGDLS, CDR2 YYNGEE. This CDR3 region has 17 residues. The whole variable domain, filled in from reference TRBV9 and TRBJ2-7, reads DSGVTQTPKHLITATGQRVTLRCSPRSGDLSVYWYQQSLDQGLQFLIQYYNGEERAKGNILERFSAQQFPDLHSELNLSSLELGDSALYFCASNVALRTRGTYEQYFGPGTRLTVT.

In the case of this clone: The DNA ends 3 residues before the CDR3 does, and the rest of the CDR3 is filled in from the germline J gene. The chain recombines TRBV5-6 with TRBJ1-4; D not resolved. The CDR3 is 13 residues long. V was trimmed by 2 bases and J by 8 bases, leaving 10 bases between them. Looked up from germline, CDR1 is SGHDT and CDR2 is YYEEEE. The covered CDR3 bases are TGTGCCAGCAGCTTCCCAACGGGGGAAAAA. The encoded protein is CASSFPTGEK. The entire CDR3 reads CASSFPTGEKLFF. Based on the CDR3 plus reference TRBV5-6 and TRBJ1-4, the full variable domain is DAGVTQSPTHLIKTRGQQVTLRCSPKSGHDTVSWYQQALGQGPQFIFQYYEEEERQRGNFPDRFSGHQFPNYSSELNVNALLLGDSALYLCASSFPTGEKLFFGSGTQLSVL.

Here the CDR3 reads CASSLDARGEGETQYF. Partial CDR3 DNA: TGCGCCAGCAGCCTAGATGCTCGCGGGGAGGGGGAGACC. The gene calls are TRBV5-1 and TRBJ2-5; 7 bases are shared with TRBD2. The CDR3 end falls 3 residues outside the read, so it is completed with the germline J gene. The CDR3 contains 16 residues. Germline-derived CDR1 and CDR2 are SGHRS and YFSETQ. V shed 4 bases, J shed 5 bases, and the junction held 14 bases outside the gene matches. Supplemented by reference TRBV5-1 and TRBJ2-5, the full variable domain reads KAGVTQTPRYLIKTRGQQVTLSCSPISGHRSVSWYQQTPGQGLQFLFEYFSETQRNKGNFPGRFSGRQFSNSRSEMNVSTLELGDSALYLCASSLDARGEGETQYFGPGTRLLVL.

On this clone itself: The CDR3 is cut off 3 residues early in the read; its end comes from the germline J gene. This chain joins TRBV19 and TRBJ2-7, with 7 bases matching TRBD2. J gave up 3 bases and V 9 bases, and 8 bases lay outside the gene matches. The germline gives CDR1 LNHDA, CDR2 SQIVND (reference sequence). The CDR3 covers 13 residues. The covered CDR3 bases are TGTGCCAGCCGGGGGGACGGGGACTACGAG. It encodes CASRGDGDYE. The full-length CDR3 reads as CASRGDGDYEQYF.

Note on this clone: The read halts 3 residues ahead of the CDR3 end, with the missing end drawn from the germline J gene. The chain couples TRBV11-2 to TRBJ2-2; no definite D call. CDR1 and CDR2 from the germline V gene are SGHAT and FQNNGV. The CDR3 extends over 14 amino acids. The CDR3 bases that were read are TGTGCCAGCAGCTTATGGGCAGAAGATGAAAAG. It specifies CASSLWAEDEK. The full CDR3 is CASSLWAEDEKLFF.

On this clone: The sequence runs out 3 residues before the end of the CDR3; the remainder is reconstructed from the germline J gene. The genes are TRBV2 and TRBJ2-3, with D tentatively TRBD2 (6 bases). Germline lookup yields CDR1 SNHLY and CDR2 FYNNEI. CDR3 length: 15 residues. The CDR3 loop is CASSEARGIGETQYF. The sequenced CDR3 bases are TGTGCCAGCAGTGAAGCGCGGGGTATAGGGGAGACG.

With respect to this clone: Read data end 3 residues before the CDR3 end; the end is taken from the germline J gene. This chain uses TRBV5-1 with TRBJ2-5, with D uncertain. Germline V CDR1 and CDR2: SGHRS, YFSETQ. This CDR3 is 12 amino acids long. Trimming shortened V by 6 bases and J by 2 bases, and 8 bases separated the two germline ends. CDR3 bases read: TGCGCCAGCACGGCGGATCAAGAGACC. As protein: CASTADQET. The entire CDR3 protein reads CASTADQETQYF. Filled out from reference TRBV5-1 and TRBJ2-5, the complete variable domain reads KAGVTQTPRYLIKTRGQQVTLSCSPISGHRSVSWYQQTPGQGLQFLFEYFSETQRNKGNFPGRFSGRQFSNSRSEMNVSTLELGDSALYLCASTADQETQYFGPGTRLLVL.

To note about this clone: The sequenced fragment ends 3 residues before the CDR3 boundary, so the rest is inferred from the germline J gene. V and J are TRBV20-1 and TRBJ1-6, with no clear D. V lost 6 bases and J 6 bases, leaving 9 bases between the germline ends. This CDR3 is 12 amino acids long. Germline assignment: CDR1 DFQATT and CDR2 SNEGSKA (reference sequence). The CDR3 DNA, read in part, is TGCAGTGCCGTAACCGGTAATTCACCC. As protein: CSAVTGNSP. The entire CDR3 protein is CSAVTGNSPLHF.

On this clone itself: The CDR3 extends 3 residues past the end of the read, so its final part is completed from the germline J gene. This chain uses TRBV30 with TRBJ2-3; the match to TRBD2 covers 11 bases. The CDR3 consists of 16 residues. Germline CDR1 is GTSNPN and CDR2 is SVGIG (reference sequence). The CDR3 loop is CAWSGGIAGGEETQYF. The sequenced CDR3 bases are TGTGCCTGGAGTGGGGGAATAGCGGGAGGGGAGGAGACG.

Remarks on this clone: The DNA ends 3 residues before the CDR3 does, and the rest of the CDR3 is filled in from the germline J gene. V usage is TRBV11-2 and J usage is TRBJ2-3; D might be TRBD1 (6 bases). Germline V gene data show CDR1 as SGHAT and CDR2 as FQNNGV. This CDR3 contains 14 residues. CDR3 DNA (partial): TGTGCCAGCAGCAAAAATACAGGGATTCAGCCG. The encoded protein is CASSKNTGIQP. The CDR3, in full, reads CASSKNTGIQPQYF.

Partial CDR3 DNA: TGTGCCAGCAGTACCTCTCGACAGGTCTTGGGCTATGGC. Residues: CASSTSRQVLGYG. Given in full, the CDR3 is CASSTSRQVLGYGYTF. This sequence joins TRBV2 and TRBJ1-2, with D possibly matching TRBD1 (6 bases). Read data end 3 residues before the CDR3 end; the end is taken from the germline J gene. CDR3 size: 16 residues. Germline values: CDR1 SNHLY, CDR2 FYNNEI. V was cut by 5 bases and J by 4 bases, with 20 bases left in between. Full variable domain (remainder filled in from reference TRBV2 and TRBJ1-2): EPEVTQTPSHQVTQMGQEVILRCVPISNHLYFYWYRQILGQKVEFLVSFYNNEISEKSEIFDDQFSVERPDGSNFTLKIRSTKLEDSAMYFCASSTSRQVLGYGYTFGSGTRLTVV.

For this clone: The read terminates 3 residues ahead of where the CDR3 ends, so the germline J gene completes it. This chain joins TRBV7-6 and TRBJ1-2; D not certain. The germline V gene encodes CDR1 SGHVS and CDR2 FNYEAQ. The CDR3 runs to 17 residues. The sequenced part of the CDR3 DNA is TGTGCCAGCAGCCTACCTTTAGCGGGAGGTAACACAGATACC. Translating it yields CASSLPLAGGNTDT. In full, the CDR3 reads CASSLPLAGGNTDTYTF.

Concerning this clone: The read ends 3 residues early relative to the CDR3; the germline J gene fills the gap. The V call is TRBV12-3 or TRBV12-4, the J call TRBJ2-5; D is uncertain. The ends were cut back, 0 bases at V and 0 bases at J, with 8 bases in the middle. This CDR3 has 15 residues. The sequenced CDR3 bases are TGTGCCAGCAGTTTAGCGCATGAGGACCAAGAGACC. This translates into CASSLAHEDQET. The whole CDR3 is CASSLAHEDQETQYF.

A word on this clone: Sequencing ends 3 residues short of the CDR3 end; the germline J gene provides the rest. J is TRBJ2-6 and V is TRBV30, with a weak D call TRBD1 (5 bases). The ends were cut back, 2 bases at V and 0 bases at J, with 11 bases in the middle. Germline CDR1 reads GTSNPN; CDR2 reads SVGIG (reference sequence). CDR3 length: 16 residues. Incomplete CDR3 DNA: TGTGCCTGGAGTAGGACAAGCCACTCTGGGGCCAACGTC. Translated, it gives CAWSRTSHSGANV. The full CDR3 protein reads CAWSRTSHSGANVLTF.